The 30 T cell receptor beta chains below all came from one sample that was sequenced in a study of beta chain features in type 1 diabetes. Expressed TCRB transcripts were sequenced because the isolated RNA had all been reverse transcribed beforehand. TCRdb keeps only in-frame clones here, not all; method: immunoSEQ multiplex PCR. The top ten clones hold 2% to 3% of a sample with approximately 170,000 clones, approximately 9.1% of them seen once. Source material: central memory CD4+ T cells from blood. Every receptor here comes from a woman aged 18-30 years in good health.

This clone was picked up a small number of times. CDR3: CASSLGTVANYGYTF. The CDR3 DNA follows: TGTGCCAGCAGCTTGGGAACGGTAGCGAACTATGGCTACACCTTC. This chain uses TRBV5-4 with TRBJ1-2; D is ambiguous. The germline gives CDR1 SGHNT, CDR2 YYREEE (reference sequence). With 0 bases removed from V and 2 bases from J, the gap between germline ends came to 11 bases. There are 15 residues in the CDR3.

This rearrangement joins TRBV9 to TRBJ1-5; D is undetermined. The CDR3 consists of 14 residues. From germline, CDR1 is SGDLS and CDR2 YYNGEE. V was trimmed by 0 bases and J by 7 bases, leaving 11 bases between them. CDR3 nucleotide sequence: TGTGCCAGCAGCGTAGCGGGGTATGGACAGCCCCAGCATTTT. Translated: CASSVAGYGQPQHF.

V gene TRBV4-1 combines with J gene TRBJ2-7; 9 bases fit TRBD2. The CDR3 is 13 amino acids. Germline values: CDR1 MGHRA, CDR2 YSYEKL. V lost 3 bases, J lost 6 bases, and 3 bases stayed unmatched. The CDR3 loop reads CASSQSGRSEQYF. In DNA form, the CDR3 reads TGCGCCAGCAGCCAGAGCGGGAGGTCCGAGCAGTACTTC.

This clone was picked up a small number of times. V usage is TRBV7-2 and J usage is TRBJ1-2; D remains ambiguous. This CDR3 is built from 13 residues. Germline V lookup: CDR1 SGHTA, CDR2 FQGNSA. Trimming removed 5 bases from V and 1 base from J, with 8 bases in between. The CDR3 loop is CASSAQRNYGYTF. For the CDR3, the DNA is TGTGCCAGCAGCGCCCAGCGTAACTATGGCTACACCTTC.

About this clone: This sample also contains other DNA sequences that code for the same CDR3. The chain carries TRBV11-2 and TRBJ2-7; D might be TRBD1 (5 bases). The CDR3 is 14 amino acids. Germline-derived CDR1 and CDR2 are SGHAT and FQNNGV. V lost 2 bases, J lost 0 bases, and 8 bases lay in between. This CDR3 reads CASSLRQSSYEQYF. CDR3 DNA sequence: TGTGCCAGCAGCTTACGACAGAGCTCCTACGAGCAGTACTTC.

CDR3 DNA sequence: TGTGCCAGCAGCTTATCATCAGGGGGCACTGAAGCTTTCTTT. This gives the protein CASSLSSGGTEAFF. V usage is TRBV7-9 and J usage is TRBJ1-1; 7 nucleotides match TRBD1. The CDR3 contains 14 residues. Losses at the gene ends were 2 bases for V and 4 bases for J; bases not matched to a gene: 4. CDR1 is SEHNR, CDR2 FQNEAQ, per germline (reference sequence).

This clone was observed a few times. The J gene is TRBJ2-5, the V gene TRBV12-5; D call uncertain. Trimming pared 7 bases from V and 0 bases from J, leaving 9 bases between. This CDR3 is built from 13 residues. CDR1 and CDR2 from the germline V gene are LGHNT and FRNRAP. The CDR3, as DNA: TGTGCTAGTGCAACAACAGACCAAGAGACCCAGTACTTC. Translated: CASATTDQETQYF. The full variable domain, rest sourced from reference TRBV12-5 and TRBJ2-5, is DARVTQTPRHKVTEMGQEVTMRCQPILGHNTVFWYRQTMMQGLELLAYFRNRAPLDDSGMPKDRFSAEMPDATLATLKIQPSEPRDSAVYFCASATTDQETQYFGPGTRLLVL.

The rearrangement links TRBV4-1 to TRBJ1-4; 8 bases match TRBD1. Germline V lookup: CDR1 MGHRA, CDR2 YSYEKL. The CDR3 loop spans 15 amino acids. The junction had 1 base not matched to a gene; V was cut back by 0 bases and J by 4 bases. The CDR3 DNA reads TGCGCCAGCAGCCAAGAGGGACAGGTTAATGAAAAACTGTTTTTT. Protein sequence: CASSQEGQVNEKLFF.

The chain recombines TRBV15 with TRBJ2-2; TRBD2 might be the D (6 bases). This CDR3 comprises 15 residues. CDR1 is LNHNV and CDR2 is YYDKDF in the germline V gene (reference sequence). The V and J ends lost 3 bases and 4 bases respectively, with 12 bases between them. In nucleotides, the CDR3 is TGTGCCACCAGCAGGCGGGATGGGGGCACCGGGGAGCTGTTTTTT. It translates to CATSRRDGGTGELFF.

V and J are TRBV7-9 and TRBJ1-1; D is unresolved. The V gene's germline CDR1 is SEHNR and CDR2 FQNEAQ (reference sequence). The CDR3 has 15 amino acids. The V and J ends lost 4 bases and 6 bases respectively, with 18 bases between them. This chain's CDR3 is CASSSSLPKYAEAFF. The CDR3 DNA sequence: TGTGCCAGCAGCTCGTCACTCCCCAAGTATGCTGAAGCTTTCTTT.

The chain combines TRBV5-1 with TRBJ2-5; 9 bases are shared with TRBD1. CDR3 length: 15 residues. The J segment lost 0 bases and the V segment lost 2 bases, leaving 2 bases of the junction unmatched. Germline loops: CDR1 SGHRS, CDR2 YFSETQ. The CDR3 region is CASSFGTGNQETQYF. DNA of the CDR3: TGCGCCAGCAGCTTCGGGACAGGGAACCAAGAGACCCAGTACTTC.

CDR3 loop: CASPSGLSITDTQYF. CDR3 sequence (DNA): TGTGCCAGCCCCTCAGGACTATCAATCACAGATACGCAGTATTTT. The chain has TRBV28 and TRBJ2-3, with D possibly being TRBD2 (6 bases). CDR3 length: 15 amino acids. V was pared by 8 bases and J by 2 bases, with 17 bases between. Per germline, CDR1 MDHEN and CDR2 SYDVKM.

This clone was counted between two and nine times. The rearrangement joins TRBV6-6 to TRBJ2-1, with D possibly being TRBD2 (6 bases). The germline gives CDR1 MNHNY, CDR2 SVGAGI (reference sequence). The CDR3 runs 14 residues. Trimming stripped 2 bases from V and 5 bases from J, with 10 bases between. The chain's CDR3 is CASSYGTGDNEQFF. The CDR3 DNA is TGTGCCAGCAGTTACGGTACGGGAGACAATGAGCAGTTCTTC.

The chain has TRBV5-6 and TRBJ2-3; 10 nucleotides match TRBD2. Germline V CDR1 and CDR2: SGHDT, YYEEEE. The CDR3 covers 15 residues. V trimming: 4 bases; J trimming: 4 bases; junction bases outside the gene matches: 6. The CDR3 is CASSRTSGGPDTQYF. CDR3 in DNA: TGTGCCAGCAGCAGGACTAGCGGAGGACCAGATACGCAGTATTTT.

The chain links TRBV30 to TRBJ2-2; TRBD1 matches at 9 bases. Germline V gene sequence: CDR1 GTSNPN, CDR2 SVGIG (reference sequence). The ends lost 4 bases at V and 0 bases at J; junction bases unmatched: 6. The CDR3 length is 16 residues. The CDR3 loop reads CAWISRTGANTGELFF. DNA of the CDR3: TGTGCCTGGATTAGCCGGACAGGGGCGAACACCGGGGAGCTGTTTTTT.

This sequence joins TRBV11-2 and TRBJ2-3; no firm D call. The germline V gene encodes CDR1 SGHAT and CDR2 FQNNGV. This CDR3 comprises 14 residues. V gave up 3 bases and J gave up 1 base, with 8 bases separating them. For the CDR3, the DNA is TGTGCCAGCAGCTTGTACGGAGGCACAGATACGCAGTATTTT. Translation: CASSLYGGTDTQYF.

The V gene is TRBV7-2, the J gene TRBJ2-1, with 12 bases matching TRBD2. Germline CDR1 and CDR2: SGHTA and FQGNSA. The ends lost 5 bases at V and 6 bases at J; junction bases unmatched: 14. The CDR3 runs to 18 residues. The DNA for the CDR3 is TGTGCCAGCAGCCGACTAGCGGGAGTAGGTTCTCAAGGCAATGAGCAGTTCTTC. This gives the protein CASSRLAGVGSQGNEQFF.

This sequence joins TRBV4-2 and TRBJ2-3, with TRBD2 identical over 9 bases. From germline, CDR1 is LGHNA and CDR2 YNFKEQ. V lost 0 bases to trimming and J lost 4 bases; unmatched junction nucleotides: 5. The CDR3 covers 16 residues. CDR3 region: CASSQDGAGGADTQYF. The CDR3 DNA is TGTGCCAGCAGCCAAGACGGGGCGGGAGGGGCAGATACGCAGTATTTT.

This chain joins TRBV7-9 and TRBJ2-5; D may be TRBD2 (6 bases). The CDR3 spans 15 residues. The germline CDR1 and CDR2 sequences are SEHNR and FQNEAQ (reference sequence). With 5 bases removed from V and 4 bases from J, the gap between germline ends came to 17 bases. The CDR3 protein is CASSIVLSGSETQYF. CDR3 bases: TGTGCCAGCAGCATCGTTCTTAGCGGCTCAGAGACCCAGTACTTC.

The chain employs TRBV6-5 and TRBJ1-1; TRBD1 might be the D (5 bases). The CDR3 runs 14 residues. The V and J ends lost 7 bases and 1 base respectively, with 13 bases between them. Per germline, CDR1 MNHEY and CDR2 SVGAGI. This chain's CDR3 is CASIELGRNTEAFF. CDR3 bases: TGTGCCAGCATAGAACTGGGGCGGAACACTGAAGCTTTCTTT.

V gene TRBV7-3 combines with J gene TRBJ2-4; 12 positions match TRBD2. CDR1 SGHTA and CDR2 FQGTGA come from the germline V gene. V shed 5 bases and J 9 bases; nucleotides not matched to a gene: 11. There are 16 residues in the CDR3. The CDR3 sequence: CASSKPPLAGGSIQYF. The CDR3 nucleotides are TGTGCCAGCAGCAAACCGCCTCTAGCGGGAGGGAGCATTCAGTACTTC.

DNA of the CDR3: TGTGCCAGCAGCCACGGACTAGCGGTGAACACCGGGGAGCTGTTTTTT. It is translated as CASSHGLAVNTGELFF. The chain links TRBV7-3 to TRBJ2-2, with 10 bases that match TRBD2. CDR3 length: 16 residues. CDR1 is SGHTA, CDR2 FQGTGA, per germline. The V and J ends lost 5 bases and 1 base, in that order; junction bases with no gene match: 4.

The chain employs TRBV4-1 and TRBJ2-5; 10 bases agree with TRBD2. There are 15 residues in the CDR3. Germline CDR1 MGHRA, CDR2 YSYEKL. After removal of 4 bases from V and 5 bases from J, the junction contained 7 bases not matched to a gene. The CDR3 coding sequence is TGCGCCAGCAGCCCCGCCCTAGCGGGGGATGAGACCCAGTACTTC. Translating it yields CASSPALAGDETQYF.

The rearrangement uses TRBV2 and TRBJ2-4; D uncertain. The CDR3 covers 14 residues. From germline, CDR1 is SNHLY and CDR2 FYNNEI. The ends were cut back, 3 bases at V and 7 bases at J, with 13 bases in the middle. CDR3 coding DNA: TGTGCCAGCAGTGATAATGGTCCCCGGAACATTCAGTACTTC. Protein product: CASSDNGPRNIQYF.

This clone was seen a few times. The chain carries TRBV5-1 and TRBJ2-4; D unresolved. The germline V and J ends were trimmed by 4 bases and 3 bases, with 17 bases remaining between them. The CDR3 has 16 amino acids. CDR1 is SGHRS, CDR2 YFSETQ, per germline. CDR3 amino acids: CASSVDPFGDKNIQYF. DNA for the CDR3: TGCGCCAGCAGCGTAGACCCTTTTGGAGACAAAAACATTCAGTACTTC.

The V and J genes are TRBV6-6 and TRBJ1-2; 7 nucleotides line up with TRBD1. Unmatched junction bases numbered 16, after V lost 5 bases and J lost 10 bases. Germline CDR1 is MNHNY and CDR2 is SVGAGI (reference sequence). This CDR3 comprises 15 residues. CDR3 protein: CASSAGQAFRSSYTF. Written as DNA, the CDR3 is TGTGCCAGCAGTGCCGGACAGGCATTCAGGTCGTCCTACACCTTC.

The rearrangement links TRBV29-1 to TRBJ1-2; 10 bases agree with TRBD1. This CDR3 is built from 13 residues. The germline V gene encodes CDR1 SQVTM and CDR2 ANQGSEA. The V gene end was trimmed by 7 bases and the J gene end by 8 bases; junction bases not matched to a gene: 10. CDR3 sequence reads: CSALKGQGYGYTF. CDR3 nucleotide sequence: TGCAGCGCCTTAAAGGGACAGGGGTACGGCTACACCTTC.

This clone was observed a handful of times. This chain joins TRBV7-2 and TRBJ2-6, with 7 bases identical to TRBD1. The CDR3 length is 17 residues. Germline-derived CDR1 and CDR2 are SGHTA and FQGNSA. Trimming took 0 bases from V and 2 from J; bases not matched to a gene: 4. In nucleotides, the CDR3 is TGTGCCAGCAGCTTAGCGTCGCAGGGGGCTGGGGCCAACGTCCTGACTTTC. This encodes CASSLASQGAGANVLTF.

V usage is TRBV5-4 and J usage is TRBJ2-2; the match to TRBD2 covers 14 bases. Germline trimming cut 4 bases from V and 7 bases from J; bases unmatched to any gene: 6. This CDR3 comprises 16 residues. CDR1 SGHNT and CDR2 YYREEE come from the germline V gene (reference sequence). The CDR3 spells CASSPRLAGGIGELFF. The CDR3 nucleotides are TGTGCCAGCAGCCCTAGACTAGCGGGAGGGATCGGGGAGCTGTTTTTT.

This clone was seen at least ten times. This specimen includes other DNA sequences encoding the same CDR3. The chain carries TRBV4-1 and TRBJ1-1; D possibly corresponds to TRBD1 (6 bases). V was shortened by 6 bases and J by 1 base, with 12 bases between the two germline ends. CDR3 length: 14 amino acids. Germline CDR1 reads MGHRA; CDR2 reads YSYEKL. CDR3 in amino acids: CASRGQLKNTEAFF. The CDR3 DNA follows: TGCGCCAGCAGAGGACAGTTAAAGAACACTGAAGCTTTCTTT.